The rows below give T cell receptor beta chains drawn from one sample of a study of T cells in Graves' hyperthyroidism and ophthalmopathy. TCRdb used MiXCR to reprocess the multiplex PCR reads, holding one entry per CDR3 protein. The sample has 640,000 or so distinct CDR3 sequences; around 15% are singletons. The sequencing input was blood. The receptors here all came from a woman aged 40 to 55 with Graves' ophthalmopathy. The CDR3 runs from the conserved cysteine through the conserved F or W. D genes are given only for firm matches. The size field is filled for only some rows; it gives once, few, many or a size class.

j_gene,v_gene,abundance,d_gene,CDR3nt,CDR3aa
TRBJ2-5,TRBV20-1,-,-,TGCAGTGCTAGTGGGTCAGGGAAAGAGACCCAGTACTTC,CSASGSGKETQYF
TRBJ1-1,TRBV27,-,-,TGTGCCAGCAGTTTATTACCTTCTCAGGGGGAAGCTTTCTTT,CASSLLPSQGEAFF
TRBJ1-1,TRBV7-9,-,-,TGTGCCAGCAGCGCAACCTGGGGCACTGAAGCTTTCTTT,CASSATWGTEAFF
TRBJ1-1,TRBV4-2,-,-,TGTGCCAGCAGCCTAGATTTAGGACAGTACGCTAACACTGAAGCTTTCTTT,CASSLDLGQYANTEAFF
TRBJ2-7,TRBV28,many,-,TGTGCCAGCAGTTCCCCCCCCGGACATAGGAGCTCCTACGAGCAGTACTTC,CASSSPPGHRSSYEQYF
TRBJ1-2,TRBV27,many,TRBD1,TGTGCCAGCAGTTTATCTTTGGAGGTTGCAGGGGGAGGCTACACCTTC,CASSLSLEVAGGGYTF
TRBJ2-6,TRBV6-2/TRBV6-3,many,TRBD2,TGTGCCAGCAGTTACCACCTAGCGGGAGGGAAGGGCTTGGCGGGGGCCAACGTCCTGACTTTC,CASSYHLAGGKGLAGANVLTF
TRBJ1-2,TRBV29-1,many,-,TGCAGCGTTCATACAGGGAACTATGGCTACACCTTC,CSVHTGNYGYTF
TRBJ2-2,TRBV30,few,-,TGTGCCTGGAGATCCACGGGGTATCCCGGGGAGCTGTTTTTT,CAWRSTGYPGELFF
TRBJ1-5,TRBV6-5,-,-,TGTGCCAGCAGTTACTCGGACACAGGGAATCAGCCCCAGCATTTT,CASSYSDTGNQPQHF
TRBJ1-2,TRBV3-1,-,TRBD1,TGTGCCAGCAGCCCGACAGGGGATTGGACAAACTATGGCTACACCTTC,CASSPTGDWTNYGYTF
TRBJ2-7,TRBV5-1,many,TRBD1,TGCGCCAGCAGCTTTAGGGACAGCTTTACCTACGAGCAGTACTTC,CASSFRDSFTYEQYF
TRBJ2-5,TRBV6-1,many,TRBD1,TGTGCCAGCGGGGACAGCCACCGGGAGACCCAGTACTTC,CASGDSHRETQYF
TRBJ1-1,TRBV18,-,-,TGTGCCAGCTCCGAACCGTTTCTAGGTGGTGAAGCTTTCTTT,CASSEPFLGGEAFF
TRBJ2-7,TRBV11-2,few,-,TGTGCCAGCGCTCTTGGGGTGGCAGGGTCCTACGAGCAGTACTTC,CASALGVAGSYEQYF
TRBJ2-5,TRBV27,many,-,TGTGCCAGCAGTTTCAGAAGCGACGGAGAGACCCAGTACTTC,CASSFRSDGETQYF
TRBJ2-7,TRBV9,many,TRBD1,TGTGCCAGCAGCAGACAGGGGCTATGGAGCGAGCAGTACTTC,CASSRQGLWSEQYF
TRBJ2-7,TRBV6-1,-,-,TGTGCCAGCAGGTCCGGGACGCAAGGACACGAGCAGTACTTC,CASRSGTQGHEQYF
TRBJ2-5,TRBV3-1,-,-,TGTGCCAGCAGACCACCATACCAAGAGACCCAGTACTTC,CASRPPYQETQYF
TRBJ2-7,TRBV6-5,many,-,TGTGCCAGCTGGAACTGGGGTACCGGTACCTACGAGCAGTACTTC,CASWNWGTGTYEQYF